The present TCR beta chain was sequenced within a study of blood T cell repertoires in COVID-19. Study details: Acute and convalescent COVID-19 specimens originated in the United States, Italy and Spain. Sample material is recorded as cDNA or gDNA derived from T cells, B-cell-depleted T cells, or PBMCs.

Original analysis: Nucleated cell number was recorded as an estimate derived from reference gene primer amplification. The method was immunoSEQ multiplex PCR; TCRdb's version includes in-frame clones alone and lacks a portion of them. The V and J calls and clone size come from that table; D and trimming were worked out from the DNA. The repertoire includes about 480,000 clones, about 89% of them detected once, and 4.3% sits in the top ten. The CDR3 is 14 amino acids. CDR1 is LGHDT, CDR2 YNNKEL, per germline (reference sequence). The trim removed 6 bases at V and 7 bases at J, leaving 7 bases unmatched.

This sequence joins TRBV3-1 (or the pseudogene TRBV3-2) and TRBJ2-1; 9 positions match TRBD2. The TCR originated in a woman younger than 45 with acute or convalescent COVID-19. Input material: peripheral blood. CDR3 amino acids: CASRMAGGRNEQFF. The CDR3 bases are TGTGCCAGCAGAATGGCGGGGGGGCGGAATGAGCAGTTCTTC.